The next 32 T cell receptor beta chains were all read from a single sample in a study of T cell changes during pregnancy in multiple sclerosis (dated by TCRdb to the late 2010s). The receptor library was made with the immunoSEQ multiplex PCR assay. The source is immuneACCESS, and TCRdb retained only in-frame sequences with V and J called. Part of the clones is not carried over; for the studies checked, unresolved V genes explain less than half of this, and the remainder is unexplained. The sample table contains 35,000 to 45,000 clones; only one count was recorded for roughly 85% of them. The ten largest clones take up under 0.9% of the sample. The specimen comprised CD4+ T cells from peripheral blood mononuclear cells, sampled after pregnancy. The receptor set was obtained from a female donor with multiple sclerosis, enrolled in a pregnancy study.

CDR3 sequence (DNA): TGTGCCAGCTCACCACTTAGCGGGTCCACAGATACGCAGTATTTT. It specifies CASSPLSGSTDTQYF. The gene calls are TRBV18 and TRBJ2-3; 7 bases match TRBD2. The V segment lost 1 base and the J segment 2 bases; nucleotides outside the gene matches: 3. The V gene's germline CDR1 is KGHSH and CDR2 LQKENI. The CDR3 covers 15 residues.

This clone was observed once. This chain links TRBV6-5 with TRBJ1-4, with TRBD1 matching 7 bases. The CDR3 sequence is 13 residues long. Germline V gene sequence: CDR1 MNHEY, CDR2 SVGAGI. V lost 10 bases and J lost 1; bases outside the gene matches: 3. The CDR3 loop is CATQGETNEKLFF. Here the CDR3 DNA reads TGTGCCACCCAGGGGGAAACTAATGAAAAACTGTTTTTT.

Only one count was recorded for this clone. J is TRBJ1-2 and V is TRBV11-2; D unresolved. CDR1 is SGHAT and CDR2 is FQNNGV in the germline V gene. V was shortened by 3 bases and J by 13 bases, with 15 bases between the two germline ends. The CDR3 totals 12 residues. This CDR3 reads CASSLNGLLRTF. As DNA, the CDR3 is TGTGCCAGCAGCTTGAATGGGCTTCTTCGCACCTTC. Full variable domain (remainder filled in from reference TRBV11-2 and TRBJ1-2): EAGVAQSPRYKIIEKRQSVAFWCNPISGHATLYWYQQILGQGPKLLIQFQNNGVVDDSQLPKDRFSAERLKGVDSTLKIQPAKLEDSAVYLCASSLNGLLRTFGSGTRLTVV.

The gene calls are TRBV2 and TRBJ2-7; D perhaps matches TRBD1 (5 bases). CDR3 length: 13 residues. Trimming took off 7 bases at V and 4 bases at J, with 14 bases between the two ends. From germline, CDR1 is SNHLY and CDR2 FYNNEI. CDR3 bases: TGTGCCAGCACGAAGGGGCCCCTATACGAGCAGTACTTC. It is translated as CASTKGPLYEQYF. Filled out from reference TRBV2 and TRBJ2-7, the complete variable domain reads EPEVTQTPSHQVTQMGQEVILRCVPISNHLYFYWYRQILGQKVEFLVSFYNNEISEKSEIFDDQFSVERPDGSNFTLKIRSTKLEDSAMYFCASTKGPLYEQYFGPGTRLTVT.

A word on this clone: Distinct nucleotide sequences in the sample also encode this CDR3. The chain has TRBV28 and TRBJ2-7; D not resolved. V was cut by 3 bases and J by 3 bases, with 6 bases left in between. CDR3 length: 12 amino acids. Germline loops: CDR1 MDHEN, CDR2 SYDVKM. The CDR3 spells CASSFQNYEQYF. The CDR3 nucleotides are TGTGCCAGCAGTTTCCAAAACTACGAGCAGTACTTC.

The chain joins TRBV28 to TRBJ1-2, with D unresolved. This CDR3 is 12 amino acids long. The V end lost 1 base, the J end lost 5 bases, and 5 bases lay between the germline ends. Germline assignment: CDR1 MDHEN and CDR2 SYDVKM. The CDR3 region is CASSLSGYGYTF. In DNA form, the CDR3 reads TGTGCCAGCAGTTTATCCGGGTATGGCTACACCTTC.

The chain employs TRBV5-1 and TRBJ1-2, with D unclear. CDR3 size: 15 residues. The V end was cut by 1 base, the J end by 0 bases, with 10 bases between. Germline V gene sequence: CDR1 SGHRS, CDR2 YFSETQ. The CDR3: CASSLNPHTNYGYTF. CDR3 sequence (DNA): TGCGCCAGCAGCTTGAACCCACATACTAACTATGGCTACACCTTC.

The V gene is TRBV5-4, the J gene TRBJ2-4; 8 bases match TRBD1. This CDR3 is built from 15 residues. Germline CDR1 and CDR2: SGHNT and YYREEE (reference sequence). V shed 3 bases, J shed 8 bases, and the junction held 10 bases outside the gene matches. CDR3 residues: CASSWGQEGSDIQYF. The DNA of the CDR3 is TGTGCCAGCAGCTGGGGACAGGAGGGTAGCGACATTCAGTACTTC.

The rearrangement links TRBV11-2 to TRBJ2-7, with 10 bases that match TRBD2. With V trimmed by 5 bases and J by 2 bases, 6 bases remained unmatched. Germline V gives CDR1 SGHAT, CDR2 FQNNGV. This CDR3 has 15 residues. The CDR3 sequence is CASSPLAGATYEQYF. In nucleotides, the CDR3 is TGTGCCAGCAGCCCCCTAGCGGGGGCCACCTACGAGCAGTACTTC.

The chain recombines TRBV2 with TRBJ2-1, with TRBD2 identical over 8 bases. V shed 8 bases and J 10 bases; nucleotides not matched to a gene: 1. This CDR3 has 10 amino acids. The germline gives CDR1 SNHLY, CDR2 FYNNEI. This CDR3 is CASGGGEQFF. DNA for the CDR3: TGTGCCAGCGGCGGGGGGGAGCAGTTCTTC.

The V call is TRBV4-1, the J call TRBJ2-4; 10 bases align to TRBD2. Germline-derived CDR1 and CDR2 are MGHRA and YSYEKL. J was trimmed by 6 bases and V by 2 bases; bases with no gene match: 4. The CDR3 contains 15 residues. Written as DNA, the CDR3 is TGCGCCAGCAGCCAAAGCCCTAGCGGGGGAAACATTCAGTACTTC. Its protein product is CASSQSPSGGNIQYF.

V gene TRBV12-5 combines with J gene TRBJ2-1, with D perhaps matching TRBD2 (5 bases). Germline values: CDR1 LGHNT, CDR2 FRNRAP. The germline V and J ends were trimmed by 6 bases and 6 bases, with 15 bases remaining between them. CDR3 length: 14 residues. The CDR3 protein is CASGAILSVNEQFF. The CDR3 nucleotides read TGTGCTAGTGGCGCTATTCTTAGCGTCAATGAGCAGTTCTTC.

The chain joins TRBV5-1 to TRBJ1-1; D perhaps matches TRBD1 (6 bases). The germline V and J ends were trimmed by 4 bases and 0 bases, with 10 bases remaining between them. The germline CDR1 and CDR2 sequences are SGHRS and YFSETQ. The CDR3 length is 14 residues. CDR3 DNA sequence: TGCGCCAGCAGCCCACAGGGCATGAACACTGAAGCTTTCTTT. Translated, it gives CASSPQGMNTEAFF.

The J gene is TRBJ1-1, the V gene TRBV5-1, with D hard to call. The CDR3 covers 13 residues. V was clipped by 4 bases and J by 3 bases, with 10 bases between them. Per the germline V gene, CDR1 is SGHRS and CDR2 is YFSETQ. The CDR3 DNA reads TGCGCCAGCAGCCTCGCCCCAGACACTGAAGCTTTCTTT. This codes for CASSLAPDTEAFF.

The chain combines TRBV10-1 with TRBJ1-2, with a possible D match to TRBD1 (6 bases). Between the trimmed V and J ends, which lost 4 bases and 4 bases, there was a span of 10 bases. The germline V gene encodes CDR1 WNHNN and CDR2 SYGVQD (reference sequence). CDR3 length: 13 amino acids. CDR3 sequence: CASSGGQPYGYTF. In nucleotides, the CDR3 is TGCGCCAGCAGTGGAGGACAGCCCTATGGCTACACCTTC.

A few counts support this clone. An end of the junction does not agree with germline; a read error may underlie this. This chain joins TRBV29-1 and TRBJ2-1, with 8 bases that match TRBD1. This CDR3 has 11 amino acids. In germline, CDR1 is SQVTM, CDR2 ANQGSEA. The CDR3 sequence: CSVEDGTGSVF. CDR3 nucleotide sequence: TGCAGCGTTGAAGATGGGACAGGTTCGGTCTTC.

This chain links TRBV2 with TRBJ2-5, with TRBD2 matching 9 bases. This CDR3 region has 16 residues. Germline V gene sequence: CDR1 SNHLY, CDR2 FYNNEI. The trim removed 7 bases at V and 7 bases at J, leaving 16 bases unmatched. The CDR3 spells CASTQPGLADKGTQYF. CDR3 nucleotide sequence: TGTGCCAGCACCCAACCGGGACTAGCAGACAAAGGGACCCAGTACTTC.

The chain combines TRBV18 with TRBJ1-1, with D hard to call. V shed 5 bases and J shed 0 bases, with 16 bases lying between them. CDR1 and CDR2 (germline): KGHSH, LQKENI. This CDR3 is 16 amino acids long. The CDR3 DNA sequence: TGTGCCAGCTCAGAACTTATCCGGGATTTGAACACTGAAGCTTTCTTT. Protein product: CASSELIRDLNTEAFF.

The gene calls are TRBV7-2 and TRBJ1-1; possibly TRBD1 for D (5 bases). The CDR3 spans 13 residues. The germline gives CDR1 SGHTA, CDR2 FQGNSA. The V gene lost 8 bases and the J gene lost 4 bases, with 14 bases spanning the gap. The CDR3 loop is CASLAPGGTEAFF. The CDR3 DNA follows: TGTGCCAGCCTGGCGCCGGGGGGCACTGAAGCTTTCTTT.

The rearrangement joins TRBV2 to TRBJ2-3; possible D gene TRBD1, 6 bases. The CDR3 length is 15 residues. Germline CDR1 SNHLY, CDR2 FYNNEI. The ends were cut back, 1 base at V and 1 base at J, with 9 bases in the middle. CDR3 bases: TGTGCCAGCAGTGAAGGTTACAGGGGCACAGATACGCAGTATTTT. Its protein product is CASSEGYRGTDTQYF.

The chain joins TRBV28 to TRBJ1-2; 7 positions match TRBD1. CDR1 MDHEN and CDR2 SYDVKM come from the germline V gene. This CDR3 comprises 14 residues. With 5 bases clipped from V and 7 bases from J, the junction kept 10 bases outside the gene matches. CDR3 coding DNA: TGTGCCAGCAGTCCCCGCCCAGGGGGTACTGGCTACACCTTC. This sequence encodes CASSPRPGGTGYTF.

DNA of the CDR3: TGTGCCAGCAGTCAACGGGGGGATTATCAGCCCCAGCATTTT. Its translation is CASSQRGDYQPQHF. The V gene is TRBV2, the J gene TRBJ1-5; possible D gene TRBD1, 5 bases. The V end lost 5 bases, the J end lost 5 bases, and 13 bases lay between the germline ends. This CDR3 contains 14 residues. CDR1 is SNHLY, CDR2 FYNNEI, per germline. The whole variable domain, filled in from reference TRBV2 and TRBJ1-5, reads EPEVTQTPSHQVTQMGQEVILRCVPISNHLYFYWYRQILGQKVEFLVSFYNNEISEKSEIFDDQFSVERPDGSNFTLKIRSTKLEDSAMYFCASSQRGDYQPQHFGDGTRLSIL.

The chain combines TRBV7-6 with TRBJ2-1, with a weak D call TRBD2 (5 bases). This CDR3 is 15 amino acids long. V dropped 4 bases and J dropped 3 bases, with 13 bases sitting between them. Germline V CDR1 and CDR2: SGHVS, FNYEAQ. DNA for the CDR3: TGTGCCAGCAGCTCGGGAAGACCAGACTACAATGAGCAGTTCTTC. Its protein product is CASSSGRPDYNEQFF.

The chain is built from TRBV21-1 and TRBJ1-1; the tabulated D call, TRBD1, remains unverified against the DNA. TRBV21-1 is flagged as a pseudogene. This CDR3 spans 11 amino acids. CDR3 bases: TGTGCCAGCAGCGCTACAGGTGAAGCTTTCTTT. Translating it yields CASSATGEAFF.

V is TRBV7-2 and J is TRBJ2-3; perhaps TRBD1 as D (5 bases). The CDR3 has 15 residues. Per the germline V gene, CDR1 is SGHTA and CDR2 is FQGNSA. Deletions cut 3 bases from V and 4 bases from J, with 14 bases between. The CDR3 nucleotides read TGTGCCAGCAGCTTGCAGGGTGGAGTGGCAGATACGCAGTATTTT. Its protein product is CASSLQGGVADTQYF.

The chain uses TRBV5-4 and TRBJ1-4; 9 bases line up with TRBD1. The CDR3 sequence is 15 residues long. Per germline, CDR1 SGHNT and CDR2 YYREEE (reference sequence). Germline trimming cut 3 bases from V and 4 bases from J; bases unmatched to any gene: 4. DNA for the CDR3: TGTGCCAGCAGCTCCCCGGGACAGGGTAATGAAAAACTGTTTTTT. As protein: CASSSPGQGNEKLFF.

This chain uses TRBV2 with TRBJ2-7, with a tentative D call TRBD2 (6 bases). The V end was cut by 4 bases, the J end by 3 bases, with 10 bases between. From germline, CDR1 is SNHLY and CDR2 FYNNEI. The CDR3 is made up of 13 amino acids. This CDR3 is CASSARGDYEQYF. The CDR3 DNA sequence: TGTGCCAGCAGTGCGCGGGGTGACTACGAGCAGTACTTC.

The chain is built from TRBV5-1 and TRBJ2-7; possibly TRBD2 for D (5 bases). Trimming removed 5 bases at V and 2 bases at J, with 11 bases between. Germline V gene sequence: CDR1 SGHRS, CDR2 YFSETQ. This CDR3 region has 13 residues. The CDR3 DNA reads as TGCGCCAGCAGTCCGGGGTTGGCCTACGAGCAGTACTTC. Residues: CASSPGLAYEQYF.

The gene calls are TRBV10-2 and TRBJ1-2, with unresolved D. Germline loops: CDR1 WSHSY, CDR2 SAAADI. CDR3 length equals 13 residues. Trimming pared 4 bases from V and 7 bases from J, leaving 13 bases between. This chain's CDR3 is CASSGEGTRGYTF. The CDR3 DNA follows: TGCGCCAGCAGTGGAGAGGGAACGCGTGGCTACACCTTC.

V usage is TRBV10-2 and J usage is TRBJ1-1; maybe TRBD1 (5 bases). This CDR3 has 12 amino acids. Trimming took off 6 bases at V and 1 base at J, with 6 bases between the two ends. The germline gives CDR1 WSHSY, CDR2 SAAADI. The CDR3, as DNA: TGCGCCAGCAGAACAGGGAACACTGAAGCTTTCTTT. Its translation: CASRTGNTEAFF.

The chain employs TRBV6-6 and TRBJ1-2, with a possible D match to TRBD1 (6 bases). Trimming left V 2 bases short and J 2 bases short, with 6 bases between. CDR1 and CDR2 (germline): MNHNY, SVGAGI (reference sequence). The CDR3 covers 13 residues. CDR3 amino acids: CASSYQGNYGYTF. DNA of the CDR3: TGTGCCAGCAGTTACCAGGGGAACTATGGCTACACCTTC.

The chain joins TRBV10-3 to TRBJ2-1; D possibly corresponds to TRBD1 (5 bases). Germline-derived CDR1 and CDR2 are ENHRY and SYGVKD. Trimming cost V 2 bases and J 10 bases, with 15 bases left between them. This CDR3 is 14 amino acids long. This chain's CDR3 is CAISEPPARVEQFF. The CDR3 DNA follows: TGTGCCATCAGTGAGCCACCTGCCAGGGTAGAGCAGTTCTTC.